The 17 T cell receptor beta chains listed next were all sequenced from one sample in a study of glioma-infiltrating T cells. The iRepertoire nested amplicon-rescue multiplex PCR amplified TCR alpha and beta CDR3s from RNA. TCRdb called the multiplex PCR reads again in MiXCR, with one record for every CDR3 protein. Of 100,000 to 150,000 distinct CDR3 sequences detected, 24% appear once; the ten largest clones hold around a quarter. Material for sequencing was glioma tissue, nonneoplastic brain tissue, or PBMCs (not recorded which). The receptors come from a human donor with low-grade glioma or glioblastoma, undergoing nonglioma brain surgery, or in good health (not recorded which).

The chain joins TRBV5-5 to TRBJ2-7; D may be TRBD1 or TRBD2 (5 bases each). The CDR3 is 16 residues long. The germline gives CDR1 SGHKS, CDR2 YYEKEE (reference sequence). V lost 3 bases and J 0 bases, leaving 16 bases between the germline ends. CDR3 sequence: CASSYLSGTLSYEQYV. The CDR3 nucleotides read TGTGCCAGCAGCTACCTTTCGGGGACCCTCTCCTACGAGCAGTACGTC.

Only a few counts were recorded for this clonotype. The V gene is TRBV20-1, the J gene TRBJ2-3, with 9 bases matching TRBD2. J lost 3 bases, V lost 6 bases, and 10 bases had no gene match. In germline, CDR1 is DFQATT, CDR2 SNEGSKA (reference sequence). This CDR3 spans 15 amino acids. CDR3 sequence: CSAPLAGGSTDTQYF. The CDR3 coding sequence is TGCAGTGCCCCCCTTGCGGGGGGGAGTACAGATACGCAGTATTTT.

The table lists this clonotype with a few counts. V and J are TRBV24-1 and TRBJ2-3, with D perhaps TRBD1 or TRBD2 (5 bases each). Trimming left V 7 bases short and J 5 bases short, with 12 bases between. CDR1 is KGHDR, CDR2 SFDVKD, per germline. The CDR3 has 13 residues. CDR3 DNA sequence: TGTGCCACCAGCGGGGCCAAGGGAGATACGCAGTATTTT. Protein sequence: CATSGAKGDTQYF.

The rearrangement uses TRBV18 and TRBJ1-5, with D possibly TRBD1 on 5 matching bases. Germline V gives CDR1 KGHSH, CDR2 LQKENI. There are 14 residues in the CDR3. V was clipped by 0 bases and J by 5 bases, with 8 bases between them. This CDR3 is CASSPPGRDQPQHF. The CDR3 DNA is TGTGCCAGCTCACCACCTGGCAGGGATCAGCCCCAGCATTTT. The whole variable domain, remainder taken from reference TRBV18 and TRBJ1-5, is NAGVMQNPRHLVRRRGQEARLRCSPMKGHSHVYWYRQLPEEGLKFMVYLQKENIIDESGMPKERFSAEFPKEGPSILRIQQVVRGDSAAYFCASSPPGRDQPQHFGDGTRLSIL.

The table lists this clonotype with a few counts. The rearrangement uses TRBV3-1 and TRBJ2-3; TRBD1 matches 10 bases. J was trimmed by 4 bases and V by 2 bases; bases with no gene match: 6. There are 16 residues in the CDR3. Germline V CDR1 and CDR2: LGHDT, YNNKEL (reference sequence). This chain's CDR3 is CASSQPGQGSADTQYF. The CDR3 DNA reads as TGTGCCAGCAGCCAACCGGGACAGGGGTCCGCAGATACGCAGTATTTT.

With respect to this clonotype: A junction boundary mismatches the germline segment, possibly from a read error. This chain links TRBV28 with TRBJ1-3, with D perhaps TRBD1 (5 bases). Germline-derived CDR1 and CDR2 are MDHEN and SYDVKM. The CDR3 is 16 residues long. The CDR3 sequence is CASRNRGQLKGNTIYF. As DNA, the CDR3 is TGTGCCAGCAGAAACCGGGGCCAACTTAAGGGAAACACAATATATTTT.

At least ten counts were recorded for this clonotype. J is TRBJ2-3 and V is TRBV27; D ambiguous. This CDR3 region has 13 residues. V lost 4 bases and J 7 bases, leaving 12 bases between the germline ends. Germline CDR1 and CDR2: MNHEY and SMNVEV (reference sequence). The CDR3: CASSSPPRNTQYF. The CDR3 DNA reads as TGTGCCAGCAGTTCCCCCCCCCGAAATACGCAGTATTTT.

The table lists this clonotype with a few counts. The genes are TRBV14 and TRBJ1-2; 7 bases agree with TRBD1. The trim removed 4 bases at V and 5 bases at J, leaving 7 bases unmatched. Germline V gene sequence: CDR1 SGHDN, CDR2 FVKESK. The CDR3 totals 14 residues. CDR3 nucleotides: TGTGCCAGCAGCCTCCCCGGACAGGCTTATGGCTACACCTTC. Protein: CASSLPGQAYGYTF. Variable domain in full (rest from reference TRBV14 and TRBJ1-2): EAGVTQFPSHSVIEKGQTVTLRCDPISGHDNLYWYRRVMGKEIKFLLHFVKESKQDESGMPNNRFLAERTGGTYSTLKVQPAELEDSGVYFCASSLPGQAYGYTFGSGTRLTVV.

The rearrangement links TRBV10-1 to TRBJ2-3; unclear D gene. V was trimmed by 2 bases and J by 3 bases, leaving 6 bases between them. Germline CDR1 reads WNHNN; CDR2 reads SYGVQD (reference sequence). The CDR3 length is 13 residues. The CDR3 spells CASSEAGTDTQYF. The CDR3, as DNA: TGCGCCAGCAGTGAGGCTGGTACAGATACGCAGTATTTT.

In this sample, this clonotype turned up a few times. The chain couples TRBV7-9 to TRBJ1-2; 7 bases match TRBD1. V lost 3 bases, J lost 1 base, and 5 bases stayed unmatched. The CDR3 is 15 amino acids. The V gene's germline CDR1 is SEHNR and CDR2 FQNEAQ (reference sequence). The chain's CDR3 is CASSLWTGHNYGYTF. The CDR3 DNA follows: TGTGCCAGCAGCTTGTGGACAGGACATAACTATGGCTACACCTTC.

The chain couples TRBV10-3 to TRBJ1-6; D not certain. The CDR3 length is 13 residues. Germline V gene lookup returns CDR1 ENHRY and CDR2 SYGVKD. With 4 bases removed from V and 6 bases from J, the gap between germline ends came to 7 bases. DNA of the CDR3: TGTGCCATCAGTGGCGCAGCTAATTCACCCCTCCACTTT. Amino acids: CAISGAANSPLHF.

This clonotype was seen at least ten times. The chain links TRBV20-1 to TRBJ2-3; TRBD1 matches at 9 bases. The CDR3 runs 16 residues. Germline CDR1 DFQATT, CDR2 SNEGSKA (reference sequence). With 7 bases clipped from V and 8 bases from J, the junction kept 19 bases outside the gene matches. CDR3 sequence reads: CSGGPRDREYLGTQYF. CDR3 bases: TGCAGTGGTGGCCCGCGGGACAGGGAATATTTGGGTACGCAGTATTTT.

CDR3 DNA: TGTGCCACCAGTGATTGGGGGACAGGTGAGGAGACCCAGTACTTC. Amino acids: CATSDWGTGEETQYF. The rearrangement links TRBV24-1 to TRBJ2-5; 8 bases align to TRBD1. The germline V gene encodes CDR1 KGHDR and CDR2 SFDVKD. The V and J ends lost 2 bases and 5 bases, in that order; junction bases with no gene match: 6. This CDR3 has 15 amino acids.

With regard to this clonotype: This could be a read error, since a much larger clone is one nucleotide away. This chain connects TRBV6-1 to TRBJ2-3; no clear D. Germline CDR1 MNHNS, CDR2 SASEGT. Trimming removed 11 bases from V and 4 bases from J, with 16 bases in between. The CDR3 contains 13 residues. CDR3 DNA: TGTGCCGCCTCACTGTCTGGGGCAGATACGCAGTATTTT. Its protein is CAASLSGADTQYF.

Here the CDR3 DNA reads TGCGCCAGCAGCTTGGGAGCGGGGGAGGTCATTCAGTACTTC. Translated: CASSLGAGEVIQYF. The chain couples TRBV5-1 to TRBJ2-4; 8 bases match TRBD2. The CDR3 extends over 14 amino acids. The J segment lost 9 bases and the V segment lost 0 bases, leaving 5 bases of the junction unmatched. CDR1 and CDR2 (germline): SGHRS, YFSETQ.

This clonotype has ten or more counts. The chain combines TRBV6-1 with TRBJ1-1; D gene uncertain. The CDR3 has 15 amino acids. Trimming took off 4 bases at V and 2 bases at J, with 14 bases between the two ends. Per the germline V gene, CDR1 is MNHNS and CDR2 is SASEGT. The CDR3 region is CASSASGLTNTEAFF. CDR3 in DNA: TGTGCCAGCAGTGCCAGCGGGCTAACAAACACTGAAGCTTTCTTT.

This chain joins TRBV2 and TRBJ2-1; D remains unclear. The germline CDR1 and CDR2 sequences are SNHLY and FYNNEI. V was shortened by 4 bases and J by 4 bases, with 8 bases between the two germline ends. The CDR3 contains 13 residues. Written as DNA, the CDR3 is TGTGCCAGCAGTGCCCAGGAATACAATGAGCAGTTCTTC. This gives the protein CASSAQEYNEQFF.